This T cell receptor beta chain was sequenced for a study of T cells in tuberculosis. Study-wide context: The T cells targeted glucose monomycolate, a mycobacterial lipid, via CD1B.

Chain pairing is unknown; alpha and beta were sequenced separately. Measured with immunoSEQ multiplex PCR; TCRdb has only the in-frame clones, and not every one. The profile covers 88,000 or so clones, with under 95% appearing a single time and about 1.9% taken by the ten largest. Study conclusions and caveats: Low-affinity CD1B-GMM tetramer-binding T cells may have been missed.

The CDR3 has 15 amino acids. V was shortened by 5 bases and J by 4 bases, with 14 bases between the two germline ends. Germline CDR1 reads MNHNS; CDR2 reads SASEGT. After thawing and overnight rest, PBMC were stained with GMM-loaded CD1B tetramer, viability dye and anti-CD3 for sorting. The lipid loaded on the CD1B tetramers was C32 glucose monomycolate from Rhodococcus equi. Each donor contributed some 100,000 sorted tetramer-negative cells. V is TRBV6-1 and J is TRBJ2-2; a weak D match, TRBD2 (6 bases). Material for sequencing was CD1b-GMM tetramer-negative cells sorted from PBMCs. The TCR originated in an adult woman with latent tuberculosis. CDR3 in amino acids: CASSFRGTATGELFF. CDR3 nucleotide sequence: TGTGCCAGCAGTTTTCGGGGGACTGCCACCGGGGAGCTGTTTTTT.